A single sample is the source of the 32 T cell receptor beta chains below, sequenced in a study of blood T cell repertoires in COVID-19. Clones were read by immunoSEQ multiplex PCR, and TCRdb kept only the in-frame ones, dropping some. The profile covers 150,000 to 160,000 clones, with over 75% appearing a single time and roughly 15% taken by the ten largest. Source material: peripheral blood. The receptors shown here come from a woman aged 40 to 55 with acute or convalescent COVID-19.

CDR3 nucleotides: TGTGCCAGCAGTTCAGGGAATGGCGCTGAAGCTTTCTTT. This encodes CASSSGNGAEAFF. This chain links TRBV6-4 with TRBJ1-1; possible D gene TRBD1, 5 bases. Germline-derived CDR1 and CDR2 are MRHNA and SNTAGT. Trimming cost V 5 bases and J 6 bases, with 13 bases left between them. This CDR3 region has 13 residues.

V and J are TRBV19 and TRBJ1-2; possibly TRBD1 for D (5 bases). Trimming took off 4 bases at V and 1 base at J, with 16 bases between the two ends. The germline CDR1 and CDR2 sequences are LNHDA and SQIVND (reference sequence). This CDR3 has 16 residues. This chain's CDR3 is CASSTRGGANNYGYTF. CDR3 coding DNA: TGTGCCAGTAGTACCCGGGGGGGAGCAAATAACTATGGCTACACCTTC.

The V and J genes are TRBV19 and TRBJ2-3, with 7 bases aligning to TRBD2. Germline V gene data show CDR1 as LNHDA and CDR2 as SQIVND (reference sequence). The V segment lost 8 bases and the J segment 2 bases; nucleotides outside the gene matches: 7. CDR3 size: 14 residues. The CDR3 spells CASSSGPFTDTQYF. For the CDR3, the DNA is TGTGCCAGTTCTAGCGGACCTTTCACAGATACGCAGTATTTT.

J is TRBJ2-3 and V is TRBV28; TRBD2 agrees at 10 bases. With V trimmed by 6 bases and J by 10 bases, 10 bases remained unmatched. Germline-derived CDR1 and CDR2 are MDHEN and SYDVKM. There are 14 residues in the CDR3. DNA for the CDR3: TGTGCCAGCAGATCACTAGCGGGGAGGCTATCGCAGTATTTT. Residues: CASRSLAGRLSQYF.

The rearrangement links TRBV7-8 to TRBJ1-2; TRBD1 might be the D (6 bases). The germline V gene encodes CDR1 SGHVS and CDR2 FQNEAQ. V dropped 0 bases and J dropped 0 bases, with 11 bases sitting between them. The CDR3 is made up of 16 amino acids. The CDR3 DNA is TGTGCCAGCAGCTTAGCGTCGGGGGGCCCTAACTATGGCTACACCTTC. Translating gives CASSLASGGPNYGYTF. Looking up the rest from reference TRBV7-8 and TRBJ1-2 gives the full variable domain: GAGVSQSPRYKVAKRGQDVALRCDPISGHVSLFWYQQALGQGPEFLTYFQNEAQLDKSGLPSDRFFAERPEGSVSTLKIQRTQQEDSAVYLCASSLASGGPNYGYTFGSGTRLTVV.

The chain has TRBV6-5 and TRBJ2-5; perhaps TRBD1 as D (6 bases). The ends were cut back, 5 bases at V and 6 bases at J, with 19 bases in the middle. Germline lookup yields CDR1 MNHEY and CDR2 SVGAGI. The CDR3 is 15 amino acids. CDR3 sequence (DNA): TGTGCCAGCAGTCTTCAGGGGATGAGGAGGCAGACCCAGTACTTC. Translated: CASSLQGMRRQTQYF.

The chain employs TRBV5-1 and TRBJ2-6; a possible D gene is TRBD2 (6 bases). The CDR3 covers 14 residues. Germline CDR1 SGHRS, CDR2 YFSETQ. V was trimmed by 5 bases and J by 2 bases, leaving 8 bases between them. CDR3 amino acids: CASRGGAGANVLTF. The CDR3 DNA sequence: TGCGCCAGCAGGGGGGGAGCTGGGGCCAACGTCCTGACTTTC.

For the CDR3, the DNA is TGTGCCAGCTCTACGGCCGCGGCAGAGCAGTACTTC. It encodes CASSTAAAEQYF. The chain links TRBV11-3 to TRBJ2-7; the D is unclear. The CDR3 covers 12 residues. Trimming removed 8 bases from V and 7 bases from J, with 15 bases in between. Germline V gene sequence: CDR1 SGHNT, CDR2 YENEEA.

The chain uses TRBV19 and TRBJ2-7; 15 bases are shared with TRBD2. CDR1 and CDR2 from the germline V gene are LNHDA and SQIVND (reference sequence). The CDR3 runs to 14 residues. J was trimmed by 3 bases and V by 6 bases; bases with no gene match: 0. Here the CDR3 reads CASRGLAGGYEQYF. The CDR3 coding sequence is TGTGCCAGTAGGGGACTAGCGGGAGGCTACGAGCAGTACTTC.

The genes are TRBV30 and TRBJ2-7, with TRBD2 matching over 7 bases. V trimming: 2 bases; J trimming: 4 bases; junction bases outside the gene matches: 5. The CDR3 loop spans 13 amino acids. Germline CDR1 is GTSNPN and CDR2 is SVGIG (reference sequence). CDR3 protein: CAWSRRLAYEQYF. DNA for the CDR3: TGTGCCTGGAGTCGTAGACTAGCTTACGAGCAGTACTTC.

The CDR3 DNA reads as TGTGCCAGCAGCCACCAAGGAGCCGAGCAGTACTTC. It specifies CASSHQGAEQYF. The chain has TRBV3-1 (or the pseudogene TRBV3-2) and TRBJ2-7; D gene uncertain. The V gene lost 3 bases and the J gene lost 6 bases, with 9 bases spanning the gap. The germline CDR1 and CDR2 sequences are LGHDT and YNNKEL (reference sequence). The CDR3 totals 12 residues.

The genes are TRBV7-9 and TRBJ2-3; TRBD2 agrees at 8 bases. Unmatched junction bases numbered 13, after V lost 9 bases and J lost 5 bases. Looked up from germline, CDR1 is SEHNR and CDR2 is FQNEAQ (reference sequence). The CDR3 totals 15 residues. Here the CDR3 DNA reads TGTGCCAGAGGGCCCGATCCGGGAGGGGAAGATACGCAGTATTTT. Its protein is CARGPDPGGEDTQYF.

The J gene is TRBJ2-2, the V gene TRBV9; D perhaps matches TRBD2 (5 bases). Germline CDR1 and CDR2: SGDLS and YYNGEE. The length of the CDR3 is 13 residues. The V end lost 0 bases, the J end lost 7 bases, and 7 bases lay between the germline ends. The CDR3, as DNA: TGTGCCAGCAGCGTAGCGCGGGTCGGGGAGCTGTTTTTT. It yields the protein CASSVARVGELFF.

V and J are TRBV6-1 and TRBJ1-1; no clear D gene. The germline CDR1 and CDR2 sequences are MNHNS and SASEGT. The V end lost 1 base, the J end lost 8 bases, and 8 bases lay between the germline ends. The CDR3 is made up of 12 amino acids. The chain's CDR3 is CASSEGGPEAFF. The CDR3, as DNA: TGTGCCAGCAGTGAAGGTGGGCCAGAAGCTTTCTTT.

The CDR3 bases are TGTGCCAGCACCGGGACAGGGGAGGTTAGAGATACGCAGTATTTT. It yields the protein CASTGTGEVRDTQYF. The genes are TRBV13 and TRBJ2-3; 10 nucleotides align to TRBD1. The V segment lost 7 bases and the J segment 5 bases; nucleotides outside the gene matches: 9. CDR3 length equals 15 residues. CDR1 and CDR2 from the germline V gene are PRHDT and FYEKMQ (reference sequence).

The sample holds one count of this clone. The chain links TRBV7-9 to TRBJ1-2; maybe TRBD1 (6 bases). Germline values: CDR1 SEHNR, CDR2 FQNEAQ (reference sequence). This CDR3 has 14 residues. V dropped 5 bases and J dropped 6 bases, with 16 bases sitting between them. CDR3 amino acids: CASSERPGVDGYTF. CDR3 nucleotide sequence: TGTGCCAGCAGCGAGAGGCCAGGGGTGGATGGCTACACCTTC.

The CDR3 region is CASRWDRLNTEAFF. CDR3 DNA sequence: TGTGCCAGCAGATGGGACAGATTGAACACTGAAGCTTTCTTT. The rearrangement links TRBV6-5 to TRBJ1-1, with 7 bases that match TRBD1. The CDR3 extends over 14 amino acids. J lost 0 bases, V lost 6 bases, and 4 bases had no gene match. Per germline, CDR1 MNHEY and CDR2 SVGAGI.

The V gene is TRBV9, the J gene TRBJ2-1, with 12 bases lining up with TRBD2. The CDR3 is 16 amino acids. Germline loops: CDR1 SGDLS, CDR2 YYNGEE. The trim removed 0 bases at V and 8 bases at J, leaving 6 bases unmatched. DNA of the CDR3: TGTGCCAGCAGCGTAGTGCTAGCGGGAGGGTTCGATGAGCAGTTCTTC. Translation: CASSVVLAGGFDEQFF.

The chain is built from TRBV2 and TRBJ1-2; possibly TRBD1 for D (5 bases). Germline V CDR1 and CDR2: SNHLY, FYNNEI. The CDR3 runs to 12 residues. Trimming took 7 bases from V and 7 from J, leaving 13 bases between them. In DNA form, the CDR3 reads TGTGCCAGCATAGCGGGGGGAAGTGGCTACACCTTC. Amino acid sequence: CASIAGGSGYTF.

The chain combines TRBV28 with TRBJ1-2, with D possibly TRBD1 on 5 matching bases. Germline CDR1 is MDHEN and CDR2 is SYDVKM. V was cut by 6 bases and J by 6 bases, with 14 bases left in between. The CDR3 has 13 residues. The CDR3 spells CASRSQGFHGYTF. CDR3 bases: TGTGCCAGCAGATCCCAGGGTTTCCATGGCTACACCTTC.

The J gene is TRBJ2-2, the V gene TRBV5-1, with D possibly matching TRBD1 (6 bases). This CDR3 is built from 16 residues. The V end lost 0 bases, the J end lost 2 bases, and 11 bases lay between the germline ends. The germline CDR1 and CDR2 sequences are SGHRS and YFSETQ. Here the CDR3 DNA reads TGCGCCAGCAGCTTGGCTGGGACACCCAACACCGGGGAGCTGTTTTTT. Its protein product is CASSLAGTPNTGELFF. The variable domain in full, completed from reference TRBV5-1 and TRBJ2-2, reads KAGVTQTPRYLIKTRGQQVTLSCSPISGHRSVSWYQQTPGQGLQFLFEYFSETQRNKGNFPGRFSGRQFSNSRSEMNVSTLELGDSALYLCASSLAGTPNTGELFFGEGSRLTVL.

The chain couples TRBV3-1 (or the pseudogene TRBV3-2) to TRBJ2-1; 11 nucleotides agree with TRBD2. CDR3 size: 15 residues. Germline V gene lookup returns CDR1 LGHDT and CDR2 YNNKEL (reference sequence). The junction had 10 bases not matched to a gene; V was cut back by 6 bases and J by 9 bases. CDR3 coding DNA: TGTGCCAGCAGGATAACTAGCGGGGGTTCTGGTGAGCAGTTCTTC. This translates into CASRITSGGSGEQFF.

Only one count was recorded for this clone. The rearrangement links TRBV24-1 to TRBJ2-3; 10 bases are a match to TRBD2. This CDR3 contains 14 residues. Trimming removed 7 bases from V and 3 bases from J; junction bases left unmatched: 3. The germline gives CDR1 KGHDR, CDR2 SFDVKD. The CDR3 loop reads CATRTSGSTDTQYF. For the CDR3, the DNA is TGTGCCACCAGGACTAGCGGGTCTACAGATACGCAGTATTTT.

The CDR3 coding sequence is TGTGCCAGCAGCCTCACGACAGGGATCTATGGCTACACCTTC. It specifies CASSLTTGIYGYTF. The rearrangement joins TRBV7-2 to TRBJ1-2; TRBD1 aligns across 7 bases. Per the germline V gene, CDR1 is SGHTA and CDR2 is FQGNSA. CDR3 length: 14 amino acids. The ends lost 5 bases at V and 4 bases at J; junction bases unmatched: 7.

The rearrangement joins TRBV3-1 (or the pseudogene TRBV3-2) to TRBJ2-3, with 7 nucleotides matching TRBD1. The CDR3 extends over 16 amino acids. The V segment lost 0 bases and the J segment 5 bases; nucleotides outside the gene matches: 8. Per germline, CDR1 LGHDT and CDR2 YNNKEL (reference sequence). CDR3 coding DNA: TGTGCCAGCAGCCAAGACCCGGGGAGACAGGGAGATACGCAGTATTTT. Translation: CASSQDPGRQGDTQYF.

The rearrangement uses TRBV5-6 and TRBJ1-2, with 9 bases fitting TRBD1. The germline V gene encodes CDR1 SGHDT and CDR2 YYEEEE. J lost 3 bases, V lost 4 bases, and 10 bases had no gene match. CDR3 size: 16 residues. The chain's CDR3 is CASSPKPGQGYYGYTF. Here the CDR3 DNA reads TGTGCCAGCAGCCCGAAACCGGGACAGGGCTACTATGGCTACACCTTC.

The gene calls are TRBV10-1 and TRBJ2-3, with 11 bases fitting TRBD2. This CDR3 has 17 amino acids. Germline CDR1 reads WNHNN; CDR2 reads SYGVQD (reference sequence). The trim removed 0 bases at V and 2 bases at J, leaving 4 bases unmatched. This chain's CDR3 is CASSESKLAGATDTQYF. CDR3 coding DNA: TGCGCCAGCAGTGAGTCGAAACTAGCGGGGGCCACAGATACGCAGTATTTT.

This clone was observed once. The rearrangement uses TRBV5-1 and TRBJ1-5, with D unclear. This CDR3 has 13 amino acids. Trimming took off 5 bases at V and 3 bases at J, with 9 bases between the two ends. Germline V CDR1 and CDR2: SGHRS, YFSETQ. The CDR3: CASRQDTNQPQHF. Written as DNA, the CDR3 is TGCGCCAGCAGACAAGACACCAATCAGCCCCAGCATTTT.

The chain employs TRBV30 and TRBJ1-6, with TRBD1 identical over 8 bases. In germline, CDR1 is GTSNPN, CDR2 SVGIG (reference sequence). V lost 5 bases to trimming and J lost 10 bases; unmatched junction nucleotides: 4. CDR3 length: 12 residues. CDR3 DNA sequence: TGTGCCTGGGACAGGGGAGGCTCACCCCTCCACTTT. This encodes CAWDRGGSPLHF. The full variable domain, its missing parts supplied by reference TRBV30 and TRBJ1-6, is SQTIHQWPATLVQPVGSPLSLECTVEGTSNPNLYWYRQAAGRGLQLLFYSVGIGQISSEVPQNLSASRPQDRQFILSSKKLLLSDSGFYLCAWDRGGSPLHFGNGTRLTVT.

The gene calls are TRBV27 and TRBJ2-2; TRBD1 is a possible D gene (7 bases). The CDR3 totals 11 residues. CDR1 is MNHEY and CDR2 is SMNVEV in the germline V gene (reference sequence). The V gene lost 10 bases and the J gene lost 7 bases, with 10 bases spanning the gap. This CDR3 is CATGGSGELFF. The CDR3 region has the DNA TGTGCCACAGGGGGGAGCGGGGAGCTGTTTTTT.

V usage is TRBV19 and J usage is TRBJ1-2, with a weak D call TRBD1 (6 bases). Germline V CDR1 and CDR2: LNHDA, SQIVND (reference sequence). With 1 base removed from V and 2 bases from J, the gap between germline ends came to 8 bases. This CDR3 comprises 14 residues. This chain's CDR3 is CASSIVDRNYGYTF. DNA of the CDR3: TGTGCCAGTAGTATAGTTGACAGGAACTATGGCTACACCTTC.

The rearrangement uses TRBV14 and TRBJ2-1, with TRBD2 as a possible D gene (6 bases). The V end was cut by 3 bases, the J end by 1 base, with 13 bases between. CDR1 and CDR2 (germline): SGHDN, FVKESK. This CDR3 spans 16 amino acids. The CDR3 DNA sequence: TGTGCCAGCAGCCAGACCGGGACTTTGTCCTACAATGAGCAGTTCTTC. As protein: CASSQTGTLSYNEQFF.